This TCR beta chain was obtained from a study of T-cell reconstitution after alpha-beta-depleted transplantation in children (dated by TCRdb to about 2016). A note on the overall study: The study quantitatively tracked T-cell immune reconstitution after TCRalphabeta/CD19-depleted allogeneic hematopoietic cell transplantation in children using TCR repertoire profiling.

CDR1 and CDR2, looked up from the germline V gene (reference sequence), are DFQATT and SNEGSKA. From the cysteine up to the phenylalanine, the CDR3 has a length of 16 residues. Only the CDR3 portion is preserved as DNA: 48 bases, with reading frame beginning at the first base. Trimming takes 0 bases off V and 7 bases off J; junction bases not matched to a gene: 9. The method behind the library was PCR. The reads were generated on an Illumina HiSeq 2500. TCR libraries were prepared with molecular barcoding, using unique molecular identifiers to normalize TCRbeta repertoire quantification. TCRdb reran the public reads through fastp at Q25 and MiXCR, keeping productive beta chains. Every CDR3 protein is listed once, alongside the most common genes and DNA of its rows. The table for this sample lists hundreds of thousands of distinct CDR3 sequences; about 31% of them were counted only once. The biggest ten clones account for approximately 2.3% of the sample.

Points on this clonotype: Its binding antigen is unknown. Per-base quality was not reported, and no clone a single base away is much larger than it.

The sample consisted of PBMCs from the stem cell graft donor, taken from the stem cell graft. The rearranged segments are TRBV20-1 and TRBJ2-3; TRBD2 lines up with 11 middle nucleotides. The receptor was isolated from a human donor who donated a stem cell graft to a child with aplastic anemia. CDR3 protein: CSARDPGTSGVNTQYF. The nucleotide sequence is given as TGCAGTGCTAGAGATCCCGGGACTAGCGGAGTGAATACGCAGTATTTT.